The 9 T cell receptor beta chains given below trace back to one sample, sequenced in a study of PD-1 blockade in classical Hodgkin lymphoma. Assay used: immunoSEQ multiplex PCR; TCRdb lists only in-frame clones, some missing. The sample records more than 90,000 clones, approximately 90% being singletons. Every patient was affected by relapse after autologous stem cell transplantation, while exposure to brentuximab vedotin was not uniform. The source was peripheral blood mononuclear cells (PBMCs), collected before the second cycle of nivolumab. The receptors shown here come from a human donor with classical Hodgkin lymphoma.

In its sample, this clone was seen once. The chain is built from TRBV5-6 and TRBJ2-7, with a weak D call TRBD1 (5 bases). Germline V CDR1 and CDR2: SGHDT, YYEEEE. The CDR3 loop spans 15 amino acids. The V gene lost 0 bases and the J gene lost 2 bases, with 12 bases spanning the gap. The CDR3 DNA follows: TGTGCCAGCAGCTTGGTGGGTAGGGGCCCCTACGAGCAGTACTTC. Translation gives CASSLVGRGPYEQYF.

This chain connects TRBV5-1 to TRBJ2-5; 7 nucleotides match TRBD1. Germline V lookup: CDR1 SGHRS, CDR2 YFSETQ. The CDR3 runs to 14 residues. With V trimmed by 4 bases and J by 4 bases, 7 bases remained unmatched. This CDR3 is CASSSRTGGETQYF. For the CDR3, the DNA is TGCGCCAGCAGCAGCCGGACAGGAGGAGAGACCCAGTACTTC.

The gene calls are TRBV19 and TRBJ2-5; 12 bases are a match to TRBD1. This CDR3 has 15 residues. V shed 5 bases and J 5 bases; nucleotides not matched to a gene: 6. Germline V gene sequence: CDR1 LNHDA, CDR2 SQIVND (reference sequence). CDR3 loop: CASSPRDRGLETQYF. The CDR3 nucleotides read TGTGCCAGTAGTCCCCGGGACAGGGGGCTGGAGACCCAGTACTTC.

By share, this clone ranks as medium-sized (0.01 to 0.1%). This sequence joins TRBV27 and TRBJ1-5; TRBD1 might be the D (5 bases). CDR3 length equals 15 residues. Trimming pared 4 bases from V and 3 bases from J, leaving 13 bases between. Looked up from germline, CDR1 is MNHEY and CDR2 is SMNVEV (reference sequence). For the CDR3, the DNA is TGTGCCAGCAGTTCCAACGGACAAGCCAATCAGCCCCAGCATTTT. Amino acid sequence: CASSSNGQANQPQHF.

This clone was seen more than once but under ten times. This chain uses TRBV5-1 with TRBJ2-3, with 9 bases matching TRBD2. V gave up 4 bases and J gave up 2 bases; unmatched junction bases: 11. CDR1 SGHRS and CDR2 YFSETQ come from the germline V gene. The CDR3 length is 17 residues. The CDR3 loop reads CASSPSLTSGYTDTQYF. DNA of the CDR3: TGCGCCAGCAGCCCATCATTAACTAGCGGGTACACAGATACGCAGTATTTT.

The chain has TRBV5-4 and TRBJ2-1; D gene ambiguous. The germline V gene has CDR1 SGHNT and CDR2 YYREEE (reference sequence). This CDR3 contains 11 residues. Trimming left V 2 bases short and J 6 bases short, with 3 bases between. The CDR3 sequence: CASSLANEQFF. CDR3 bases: TGTGCCAGCAGCTTAGCCAATGAGCAGTTCTTC.

CDR3 sequence (DNA): TGCAGCGTTGAAGACGGGACAGGCGGCGAGCAGTACTTC. This codes for CSVEDGTGGEQYF. The gene calls are TRBV29-1 and TRBJ2-7; TRBD1 aligns across 8 bases. CDR3 length equals 13 residues. V dropped 0 bases and J dropped 6; count of bases not matched to a gene: 4. Per germline, CDR1 SQVTM and CDR2 ANQGSEA.

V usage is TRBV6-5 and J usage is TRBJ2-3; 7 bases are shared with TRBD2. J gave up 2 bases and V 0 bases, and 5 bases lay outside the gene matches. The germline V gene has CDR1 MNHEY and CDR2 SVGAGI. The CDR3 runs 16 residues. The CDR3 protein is CASSYSLAALTDTQYF. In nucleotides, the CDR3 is TGTGCCAGCAGTTACTCTCTAGCGGCACTCACAGATACGCAGTATTTT.

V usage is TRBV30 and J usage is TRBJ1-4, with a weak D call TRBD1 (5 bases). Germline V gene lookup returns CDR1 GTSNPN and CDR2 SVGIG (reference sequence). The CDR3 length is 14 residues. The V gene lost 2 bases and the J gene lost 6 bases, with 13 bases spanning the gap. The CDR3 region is CAWSSPGLDEKLFF. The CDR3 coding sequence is TGTGCCTGGAGTTCCCCGGGACTGGATGAAAAACTGTTTTTT.